These 18 T cell receptor beta chains were sequenced from one sample in a study of T cells in Graves' hyperthyroidism and ophthalmopathy (dated by TCRdb to the late 2010s). The library came from multiplex PCR. TCRdb records Illumina HiSeq 2000 as the sequencer. The TCR beta CDR3 regions were amplified from RNA transcripts. For the first round of RT-PCR on the TCR CDR3, the HTBI primer set was used together with the Qiagen OneStep RT-PCR kit. TCRdb redid the processing of the public reads, applying fastp at Q25 and MiXCR, and retained in-frame beta chains. Rows merge per CDR3 protein into single entries with the most common DNA and genes. The sample records some 550,000 distinct CDR3 sequences, about a fifth of which are singletons. Of the sample, 26% is held by the ten largest clones. Sequenced input: blood. The receptors were sampled from a man aged 18 to 29 with Graves' hyperthyroidism.

In its sample, this clonotype was seen a few times. V gene TRBV7-9 combines with J gene TRBJ2-7, with D possibly matching TRBD2 (5 bases). The V gene lost 5 bases and the J gene lost 5 bases, with 16 bases spanning the gap. The germline gives CDR1 SEHNR, CDR2 FQNEAQ (reference sequence). CDR3 length equals 14 residues. The CDR3 protein is CASSPSGVSDEQYF. DNA of the CDR3: TGTGCCAGCAGCCCCTCCGGGGTTTCTGACGAGCAGTACTTC.

This clonotype was counted ten times or more. The chain links TRBV15 to TRBJ2-7, with no clear D. Germline V gives CDR1 LNHNV, CDR2 YYDKDF (reference sequence). The CDR3 runs to 13 residues. The V end was cut by 5 bases, the J end by 0 bases, with 8 bases between. CDR3 protein: CATSLETSYEQYF. The CDR3 DNA reads TGTGCCACCAGCCTGGAGACCTCCTACGAGCAGTACTTC.

This clonotype was recorded many times. The gene calls are TRBV20-1 and TRBJ1-1, with no clear D. Germline V gene lookup returns CDR1 DFQATT and CDR2 SNEGSKA (reference sequence). The CDR3 is 13 residues long. V was pared by 0 bases and J by 3 bases, with 8 bases between. In DNA form, the CDR3 reads TGCAGTGCTAGAGATGAGGGCGACACTGAAGCTTTCTTT. This gives the protein CSARDEGDTEAFF.

In its sample, this clonotype was seen many times. V usage is TRBV2 and J usage is TRBJ1-5; D unresolved. V gave up 3 bases and J gave up 4 bases, with 13 bases separating them. Germline V gene data show CDR1 as SNHLY and CDR2 as FYNNEI. The CDR3 loop spans 15 amino acids. CDR3 loop: CASSDQAPLNQPQHF. Here the CDR3 DNA reads TGTGCCAGCAGTGATCAGGCTCCTTTGAATCAGCCCCAGCATTTT.

The chain carries TRBV28 and TRBJ1-1; no clear D. From germline, CDR1 is MDHEN and CDR2 SYDVKM. The V and J ends lost 2 bases and 1 base respectively, with 20 bases between them. The CDR3 is 18 residues long. The CDR3 region has the DNA TGTGCCAGCAGTTTAATTGAGGGCCCTTCCAAAGGGAACACTGAAGCTTTCTTT. It is translated as CASSLIEGPSKGNTEAFF.

This clonotype was seen repeatedly, ten times or more. The chain is built from TRBV6-1 and TRBJ2-5, with no clear D. The CDR3 sequence is 14 residues long. The germline V gene encodes CDR1 MNHNS and CDR2 SASEGT. Trimming shortened V by 4 bases and J by 3 bases, and 12 bases separated the two germline ends. DNA for the CDR3: TGTGCCAGCAGTGCCGGACGGACGAAAGAGACCCAGTACTTC. Protein product: CASSAGRTKETQYF.

Written as DNA, the CDR3 is TGTGCCAGCAGTAGGACAGGGGAATTCTATGGCTACACCTTC. It encodes CASSRTGEFYGYTF. The chain couples TRBV12-3 or TRBV12-4 to TRBJ1-2; 9 bases map to TRBD1. After removal of 5 bases from V and 4 bases from J, the junction contained 5 bases not matched to a gene. This CDR3 is 14 amino acids long.

The genes are TRBV15 and TRBJ2-5; D may be TRBD2 (6 bases). The CDR3 extends over 15 amino acids. Germline assignment: CDR1 LNHNV and CDR2 YYDKDF (reference sequence). Trimming took off 0 bases at V and 0 bases at J, with 8 bases between the two ends. CDR3 sequence reads: CATSRDRGNQETQYF. As DNA, the CDR3 is TGTGCCACCAGCAGAGATCGCGGGAACCAAGAGACCCAGTACTTC.

This clonotype was seen at least ten times. The gene calls are TRBV11-3 and TRBJ1-1; TRBD1 matches 7 bases. Germline-derived CDR1 and CDR2 are SGHNT and YENEEA. The CDR3 has 15 amino acids. Losses at the gene ends were 3 bases for V and 5 bases for J; bases not matched to a gene: 9. CDR3 residues: CASSFAKGARTEAFF. In DNA form, the CDR3 reads TGTGCCAGCAGCTTCGCGAAGGGGGCGAGGACTGAAGCTTTCTTT.

The rearrangement uses TRBV6-2 or TRBV6-3 and TRBJ2-5; D call uncertain. Germline-derived CDR1 and CDR2 are MNHEY and SVGEGT. This CDR3 has 13 residues. V was pared by 6 bases and J by 1 base, with 9 bases between. The CDR3 DNA sequence: TGTGCCAGCAGGACCCCCGGCCAAGAGACCCAGTACTTC. This sequence encodes CASRTPGQETQYF.

The table lists this clonotype with many counts. The chain links TRBV12-3 or TRBV12-4 to TRBJ1-5; no definite D call. Trimming cost V 1 base and J 6 bases, with 10 bases left between them. This CDR3 region has 14 residues. Here the CDR3 DNA reads TGTGCCAGCAGTTTAGGTGGTATAGCTCAGCCCCAGCATTTT. Translated: CASSLGGIAQPQHF.

The chain employs TRBV20-1 and TRBJ2-7; tentatively, D is TRBD2 (5 bases). This CDR3 spans 13 amino acids. Germline CDR1 is DFQATT and CDR2 is SNEGSKA (reference sequence). The V gene lost 7 bases and the J gene lost 0 bases, with 13 bases spanning the gap. This chain's CDR3 is CSVSEASSYEQYF. Written as DNA, the CDR3 is TGCAGTGTTAGCGAAGCCTCCTCCTACGAGCAGTACTTC.

Details on this clonotype: Compared with germline, one end of the junction differs, possibly owing to a read error. The chain combines TRBV6-1 with TRBJ2-5, with D maybe TRBD1 (5 bases). Per germline, CDR1 MNHNS and CDR2 SASEGT. This CDR3 is built from 14 residues. CDR3 bases: TGTGCCAGCAGGGACAACTCACTCCAAGAGACCCAGGACTTC. Translated: CASRDNSLQETQDF.

The chain combines TRBV6-5 with TRBJ1-5; TRBD1 matches at 11 bases. V trimming: 2 bases; J trimming: 5 bases; junction bases outside the gene matches: 5. Germline values: CDR1 MNHEY, CDR2 SVGAGI. The CDR3 has 16 amino acids. CDR3 sequence reads: CASSYGTGGSYQPQHF. In nucleotides, the CDR3 is TGTGCCAGCAGTTACGGGACAGGGGGGAGCTATCAGCCCCAGCATTTT.

This clonotype was observed a handful of times. V and J are TRBV28 and TRBJ2-7, with D tentatively TRBD2 (6 bases). The length of the CDR3 is 15 residues. Trimming pared 6 bases from V and 0 bases from J, leaving 15 bases between. CDR1 is MDHEN and CDR2 is SYDVKM in the germline V gene. The CDR3 here is CASSFNPRGSYEQYF. The CDR3 DNA reads TGTGCCAGCAGCTTTAATCCGCGGGGCTCCTACGAGCAGTACTTC.

This clonotype was detected ten times or more. The gene calls are TRBV28 and TRBJ1-5, with 8 bases lining up with TRBD1. The CDR3 is 15 residues long. V lost 3 bases, J lost 6 bases, and 7 bases stayed unmatched. Per the germline V gene, CDR1 is MDHEN and CDR2 is SYDVKM. The chain's CDR3 is CASSLRQGIGQPQHF. The CDR3 DNA sequence: TGTGCCAGCAGTTTGAGACAGGGGATAGGTCAGCCCCAGCATTTT.

About this clonotype: At one end the junction does not follow the germline gene, possibly because of a read error. This chain connects TRBV28 to TRBJ2-2; 7 bases match TRBD1. The CDR3 is 14 residues long. Germline V gene lookup returns CDR1 MDHEN and CDR2 SYDVKM. The CDR3 coding sequence is TGTGCCAGCAGTTTGAGGGGGCTACTCGGGGAGCTATTTTTT. Its translation: CASSLRGLLGELFF.

The sample holds a few counts of this clonotype. V gene TRBV24-1 combines with J gene TRBJ2-5; D is perhaps TRBD2 (5 bases). With 1 base removed from V and 0 bases from J, the gap between germline ends came to 8 bases. The CDR3 length is 15 residues. Germline V CDR1 and CDR2: KGHDR, SFDVKD. The CDR3 spells CATSDLRGNQETQYF. The CDR3 DNA follows: TGTGCCACCAGTGATTTACGGGGTAACCAAGAGACCCAGTACTTC.